Following are 30 T cell receptor beta chains from one sample sequenced in a study of T cell responses to AZD1222 COVID-19 vaccine. This table comes from immunoSEQ multiplex PCR, and its TCRdb copy is limited to in-frame clones, with some not included. The sample holds 200,000 to 250,000 clones, just over 90% seen once. Sequences were derived from peripheral blood, sampled on day 0 of MenACWY control vaccination. These receptors originate from an adult in good health.

CDR3 sequence reads: CASSLASGGPGEQYF. The CDR3 DNA follows: TGTGCCAGCAGCTTGGCCTCAGGGGGGCCAGGCGAGCAGTACTTC. The chain joins TRBV5-5 to TRBJ2-7, with TRBD1 as a possible D gene (7 bases). The CDR3 loop spans 15 amino acids. Between the trimmed V and J ends, which lost 0 bases and 6 bases, there was a span of 16 bases. Germline lookup yields CDR1 SGHKS and CDR2 YYEKEE (reference sequence).

The gene calls are TRBV6-5 and TRBJ2-3; 9 nucleotides line up with TRBD1. The CDR3 contains 15 residues. V lost 2 bases, J lost 5 bases, and 5 bases stayed unmatched. The germline V gene encodes CDR1 MNHEY and CDR2 SVGAGI. The CDR3 is CASSYRDRARDTQYF. The CDR3 DNA reads as TGTGCCAGCAGTTACAGGGACAGGGCTCGAGATACGCAGTATTTT.

The chain has TRBV30 and TRBJ2-7, with D possibly TRBD1 on 6 matching bases. Looked up from germline, CDR1 is GTSNPN and CDR2 is SVGIG (reference sequence). The V end lost 1 base, the J end lost 1 base, and 11 bases lay between the germline ends. This CDR3 is built from 14 residues. In nucleotides, the CDR3 is TGTGCCTGGAGTGGGGACACCTTATCCTACGAGCAGTACTTC. Protein product: CAWSGDTLSYEQYF.

This sequence joins TRBV15 and TRBJ2-1; TRBD2 matches at 10 bases. In germline, CDR1 is LNHNV, CDR2 YYDKDF (reference sequence). This CDR3 contains 16 residues. Trimming cost V 1 base and J 7 bases; bases outside gene matches: 7. The CDR3: CATSRGGSGGPNEQFF. CDR3 DNA sequence: TGTGCCACCAGCAGAGGGGGTAGCGGGGGGCCTAATGAGCAGTTCTTC.

This clone came up once. The rearrangement uses TRBV14 and TRBJ2-5; maybe TRBD1 (5 bases). CDR1 is SGHDN and CDR2 is FVKESK in the germline V gene. Trimming removed 1 base at V and 4 bases at J, with 7 bases between. The CDR3 is 13 residues long. Here the CDR3 DNA reads TGTGCCAGCAGCCAAGGTGGGGCAGAGACCCAGTACTTC. Amino acids: CASSQGGAETQYF.

The CDR3 region has the DNA TGTGCCAGCAGCTTAGATTTGGTTAGTGAAGCTTTCTTT. Its translation is CASSLDLVSEAFF. The chain is built from TRBV11-3 and TRBJ1-1; D is undetermined. V lost 0 bases to trimming and J lost 7 bases, with 9 bases between them. The CDR3 covers 13 residues. Germline V gene sequence: CDR1 SGHNT, CDR2 YENEEA.

The rearrangement joins TRBV6-5 to TRBJ1-3; D is ambiguous. Deletions cut 6 bases from V and 6 bases from J, with 9 bases between. Germline CDR1 and CDR2: MNHEY and SVGAGI. CDR3 length: 12 residues. In DNA, the CDR3 is TGTGCCAGCAGCGACGGGATAAACACCATATATTTT. The encoded protein is CASSDGINTIYF.

The chain links TRBV5-1 to TRBJ2-7, with D unresolved. Trimming removed 4 bases at V and 2 bases at J, with 13 bases between. In germline, CDR1 is SGHRS, CDR2 YFSETQ. The CDR3 covers 14 residues. The CDR3 is CASSPSFGAYEQYF. Here the CDR3 DNA reads TGCGCCAGCAGCCCCTCGTTTGGGGCCTACGAGCAGTACTTC.

The gene calls are TRBV12-3 or TRBV12-4 and TRBJ1-2; no definite D call. This CDR3 has 13 amino acids. With 5 bases removed from V and 7 bases from J, the gap between germline ends came to 14 bases. The CDR3 protein is CASSPRLEGGYTF. The CDR3 DNA reads TGTGCCAGCAGTCCGCGGTTGGAGGGTGGCTACACCTTC.

The V and J genes are TRBV18 and TRBJ1-1; 7 nucleotides match TRBD1. V dropped 3 bases and J dropped 2; count of bases not matched to a gene: 6. The CDR3 length is 15 residues. Germline CDR1 KGHSH, CDR2 LQKENI. The CDR3 sequence: CASSPGTEANTEAFF. CDR3 in DNA: TGTGCCAGCTCACCGGGGACAGAAGCTAACACTGAAGCTTTCTTT.

Turning to this clone: Other DNA variants within this sample encode the same CDR3. The chain uses TRBV18 and TRBJ2-2, with D unresolved. The CDR3 is 13 residues long. The V gene lost 6 bases and the J gene lost 3 bases, with 8 bases spanning the gap. The germline CDR1 and CDR2 sequences are KGHSH and LQKENI. The CDR3 protein is CASSPQDTGELFF. CDR3 DNA: TGTGCCAGCTCGCCCCAGGACACCGGGGAGCTGTTTTTT.

The rearrangement links TRBV6-2 or TRBV6-3 to TRBJ2-5; a weak D match, TRBD1 (5 bases). The CDR3 loop spans 15 amino acids. The V and J ends lost 2 bases and 1 base respectively, with 11 bases between them. Germline-derived CDR1 and CDR2 are MNHEY and SVGEGT. The CDR3 DNA reads TGTGCCAGCAGTTACGCTGGGGCGTCCCAAGAGACCCAGTACTTC. Its translation: CASSYAGASQETQYF.

This clone has a handful of counts. The rearrangement joins TRBV2 to TRBJ1-5; D perhaps matches TRBD1 (5 bases). The length of the CDR3 is 14 residues. Germline values: CDR1 SNHLY, CDR2 FYNNEI. V was clipped by 2 bases and J by 9 bases, with 14 bases between them. The CDR3 protein is CASSEQGVRGPQHF. CDR3 DNA: TGTGCCAGCAGTGAACAAGGGGTCCGAGGGCCCCAGCATTTT.

The chain's CDR3 is CASSPPVDTEAFF. The CDR3 nucleotides are TGTGCCAGCTCACCACCGGTCGACACTGAAGCTTTCTTT. V is TRBV18 and J is TRBJ1-1; D uncertain. Per the germline V gene, CDR1 is KGHSH and CDR2 is LQKENI. The CDR3 contains 13 residues. Trimming shortened V by 0 bases and J by 3 bases, and 5 bases separated the two germline ends.

The V call is TRBV20-1, the J call TRBJ1-1, with D perhaps TRBD1 (5 bases). Looked up from germline, CDR1 is DFQATT and CDR2 is SNEGSKA (reference sequence). V lost 3 bases, J lost 6 bases, and 20 bases lay in between. This CDR3 has 15 amino acids. CDR3 in DNA: TGCAGTGCTAGTCCCGACGGGGGTATTTTCGCTGAAGCTTTCTTT. It yields the protein CSASPDGGIFAEAFF.

The CDR3 bases are TGTGCCAGCAACAAAGCGGGCCCTAGCACAGATACGCAGTATTTT. It yields the protein CASNKAGPSTDTQYF. The genes are TRBV5-4 and TRBJ2-3; D may be TRBD2 (6 bases). The germline V gene has CDR1 SGHNT and CDR2 YYREEE (reference sequence). V lost 6 bases and J lost 0, with 14 bases in between. The CDR3 sequence is 15 residues long.

The genes are TRBV21-1 and TRBJ1-5; TRBD1, the table's D call, lacks a check against the DNA. TRBV21-1 is a recognized pseudogene. This CDR3 has 15 amino acids. The CDR3: CASSKWTAPSRPQHF. For the CDR3, the DNA is TGTGCCAGCAGCAAGTGGACAGCTCCTTCACGGCCCCAGCATTTT.

The CDR3 region has the DNA TGTGCCAGCAGCCACTTGACAGAAGCGGCCTACGAGCAGTACTTC. The encoded protein is CASSHLTEAAYEQYF. The chain employs TRBV7-9 and TRBJ2-7, with D perhaps given as TRBD1 or TRBD2 (5 bases each). Germline V gene data show CDR1 as SEHNR and CDR2 as FQNEAQ (reference sequence). The CDR3 covers 15 residues. V was trimmed by 5 bases and J by 2 bases, leaving 16 bases between them.

The CDR3 sequence is CATSRDRLNTGELFF. Here the CDR3 DNA reads TGTGCCACCAGCAGAGATCGGTTGAACACCGGGGAGCTGTTTTTT. The V gene is TRBV15, the J gene TRBJ2-2; D uncertain. Germline-derived CDR1 and CDR2 are LNHNV and YYDKDF (reference sequence). V gave up 0 bases and J gave up 1 base, with 6 bases separating them. This CDR3 region has 15 residues.

This chain uses TRBV7-9 with TRBJ1-1; D is unclear. The CDR3 has 13 amino acids. From germline, CDR1 is SEHNR and CDR2 FQNEAQ (reference sequence). The V end was cut by 4 bases, the J end by 0 bases, with 6 bases between. As DNA, the CDR3 is TGTGCCAGCAGCTACAATCTGAACACTGAAGCTTTCTTT. It is translated as CASSYNLNTEAFF.

V gene TRBV7-2 combines with J gene TRBJ2-5; TRBD2 matches at 10 bases. After removal of 0 bases from V and 6 bases from J, the junction contained 4 bases not matched to a gene. CDR1 is SGHTA and CDR2 is FQGNSA in the germline V gene. The CDR3 is 15 residues long. The CDR3 protein is CASSLAASGGKTQYF. CDR3 sequence (DNA): TGTGCCAGCAGCTTAGCGGCTAGCGGGGGAAAGACCCAGTACTTC.

The genes are TRBV21-1 and TRBJ1-4. TRBV21-1 is termed a pseudogene. The CDR3 length is 18 residues. The CDR3 DNA reads as TGTGCCAGCAGCAAACGGGGTATCAGTATAATTACTAATGAAAAACTGTTTTTT. As protein: CASSKRGISIITNEKLFF.

The V gene is TRBV24-1, the J gene TRBJ1-5; D unresolved. In germline, CDR1 is KGHDR, CDR2 SFDVKD. The CDR3 totals 14 residues. V lost 4 bases and J lost 0, with 6 bases in between. In nucleotides, the CDR3 is TGTGCCACCAGTGACCCTCATAGCAATCAGCCCCAGCATTTT. This translates into CATSDPHSNQPQHF.

CDR3 residues: CASSQEGQPLNEQFF. The CDR3 DNA sequence: TGTGCCAGCAGCCAAGAAGGCCAGCCCCTCAATGAGCAGTTCTTC. The chain employs TRBV4-2 and TRBJ2-1; unclear D gene. There are 15 residues in the CDR3. CDR1 and CDR2 (germline): LGHNA, YNFKEQ. Trimming removed 0 bases at V and 6 bases at J, with 12 bases between.

The V gene is TRBV5-6, the J gene TRBJ2-7, with 10 nucleotides matching TRBD1. The CDR3 extends over 15 amino acids. Germline V gene sequence: CDR1 SGHDT, CDR2 YYEEEE. V shed 3 bases and J 3 bases; nucleotides not matched to a gene: 6. The CDR3 loop is CASSSGQGRIYEQYF. The CDR3 coding sequence is TGTGCCAGCAGCTCGGGACAGGGGCGGATCTACGAGCAGTACTTC.

The V and J genes are TRBV4-2 and TRBJ1-3; no clear D. Trimming removed 0 bases at V and 7 bases at J, with 10 bases between. The CDR3 consists of 14 residues. Germline V gene data show CDR1 as LGHNA and CDR2 as YNFKEQ. The CDR3 protein is CASSQDSGGNTIYF. The CDR3, as DNA: TGTGCCAGCAGCCAAGATTCAGGCGGCAACACCATATATTTT.

V gene TRBV4-3 combines with J gene TRBJ1-5; 7 bases agree with TRBD1. J lost 8 bases, V lost 3 bases, and 13 bases had no gene match. This CDR3 spans 16 amino acids. The germline CDR1 and CDR2 sequences are LGHNA and YSLEER. CDR3: CASSQGQGGGSEPQHF. CDR3 DNA: TGCGCCAGCAGCCAGGGGCAGGGGGGAGGTTCGGAGCCCCAGCATTTT.

The chain carries TRBV6-1 and TRBJ1-2; D ambiguous. Trimming cost V 5 bases and J 7 bases, with 17 bases left between them. Germline V gives CDR1 MNHNS, CDR2 SASEGT. The CDR3 is made up of 14 amino acids. The CDR3 DNA reads TGTGCCAGCAGTTCCGGCAGGAAGCCAACTGGCTACACCTTC. This gives the protein CASSSGRKPTGYTF.

The V gene is TRBV2, the J gene TRBJ1-6; D is undetermined. Trimming cost V 8 bases and J 5 bases, with 13 bases left between them. The germline V gene has CDR1 SNHLY and CDR2 FYNNEI. The CDR3 consists of 14 residues. CDR3 sequence: CASESAGNNSPLHF. The CDR3 DNA reads TGTGCCAGCGAATCGGCGGGGAATAATTCACCCCTCCACTTT.

The J gene is TRBJ2-7, the V gene TRBV14, with D tentatively TRBD1 or TRBD2 (6 bases each). The CDR3 covers 14 residues. In germline, CDR1 is SGHDN, CDR2 FVKESK. The germline V and J ends were trimmed by 3 bases and 10 bases, with 19 bases remaining between them. CDR3 protein: CASSQKIPGAPQYF. As DNA, the CDR3 is TGTGCCAGCAGCCAGAAGATTCCGGGGGCACCTCAGTACTTC. Variable domain in full (rest from reference TRBV14 and TRBJ2-7): EAGVTQFPSHSVIEKGQTVTLRCDPISGHDNLYWYRRVMGKEIKFLLHFVKESKQDESGMPNNRFLAERTGGTYSTLKVQPAELEDSGVYFCASSQKIPGAPQYFGPGTRLTVT.